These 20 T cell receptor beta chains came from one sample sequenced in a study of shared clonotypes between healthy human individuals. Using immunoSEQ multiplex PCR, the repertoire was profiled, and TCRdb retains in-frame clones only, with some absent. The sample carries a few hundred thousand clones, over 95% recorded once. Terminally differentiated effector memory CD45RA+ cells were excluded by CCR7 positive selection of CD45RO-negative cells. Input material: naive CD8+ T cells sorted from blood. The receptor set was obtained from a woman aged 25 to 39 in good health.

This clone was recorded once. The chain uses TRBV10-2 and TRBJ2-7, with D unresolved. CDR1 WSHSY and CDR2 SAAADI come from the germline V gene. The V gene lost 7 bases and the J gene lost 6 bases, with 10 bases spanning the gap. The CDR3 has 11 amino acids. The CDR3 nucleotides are TGCGCCAGCAAGGAAGGAGTCGAGCAGTACTTC. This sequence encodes CASKEGVEQYF.

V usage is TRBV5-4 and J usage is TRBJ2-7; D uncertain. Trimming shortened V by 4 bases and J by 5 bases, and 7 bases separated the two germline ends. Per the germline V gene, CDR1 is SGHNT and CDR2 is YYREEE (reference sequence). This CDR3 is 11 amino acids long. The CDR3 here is CASSHTDEQYF. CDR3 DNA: TGTGCCAGCAGCCACACGGACGAGCAGTACTTC.

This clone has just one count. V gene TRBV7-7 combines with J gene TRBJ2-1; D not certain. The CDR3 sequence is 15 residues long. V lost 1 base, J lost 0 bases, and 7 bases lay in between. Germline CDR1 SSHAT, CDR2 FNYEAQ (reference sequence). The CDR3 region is CASSLVFSSYNEQFF. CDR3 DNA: TGTGCCAGCAGCTTAGTCTTCAGCTCCTACAATGAGCAGTTCTTC.

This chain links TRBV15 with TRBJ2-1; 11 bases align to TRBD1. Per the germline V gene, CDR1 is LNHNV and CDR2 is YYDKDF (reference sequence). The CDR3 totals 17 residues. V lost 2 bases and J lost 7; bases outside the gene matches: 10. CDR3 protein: CATSRWGQGDIVNEQFF. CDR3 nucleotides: TGTGCCACCAGCAGATGGGGACAGGGGGATATTGTGAATGAGCAGTTCTTC.

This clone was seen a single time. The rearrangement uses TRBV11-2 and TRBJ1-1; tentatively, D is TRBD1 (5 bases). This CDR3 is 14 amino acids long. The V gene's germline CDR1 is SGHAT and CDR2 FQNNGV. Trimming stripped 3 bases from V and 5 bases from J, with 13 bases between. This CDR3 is CASSFGTLGTEAFF. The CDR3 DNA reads TGTGCCAGCAGCTTCGGGACCCTGGGGACTGAAGCTTTCTTT.

The CDR3: CASKTSGIITDTQYF. Here the CDR3 DNA reads TGTGCCAGCAAGACTAGCGGCATTATCACAGATACGCAGTATTTT. This chain uses TRBV5-6 with TRBJ2-3, with 9 bases that match TRBD2. CDR1 is SGHDT and CDR2 is YYEEEE in the germline V gene. V lost 6 bases and J lost 2; bases outside the gene matches: 7. This CDR3 has 15 amino acids.

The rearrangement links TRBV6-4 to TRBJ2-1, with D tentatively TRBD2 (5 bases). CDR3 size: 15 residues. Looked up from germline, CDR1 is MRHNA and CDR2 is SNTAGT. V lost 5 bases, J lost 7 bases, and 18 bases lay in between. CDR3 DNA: TGTGCCAGCAGTCTGGGAGTCTCGGCGGATAATGAGCAGTTCTTC. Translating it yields CASSLGVSADNEQFF.

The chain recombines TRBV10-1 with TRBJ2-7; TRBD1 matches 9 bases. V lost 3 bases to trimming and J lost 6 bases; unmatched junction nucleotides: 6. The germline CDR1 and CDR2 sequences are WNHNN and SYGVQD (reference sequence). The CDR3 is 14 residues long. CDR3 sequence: CASSDARTGAEQYF. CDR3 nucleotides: TGCGCCAGCAGTGACGCACGGACAGGGGCCGAGCAGTACTTC.

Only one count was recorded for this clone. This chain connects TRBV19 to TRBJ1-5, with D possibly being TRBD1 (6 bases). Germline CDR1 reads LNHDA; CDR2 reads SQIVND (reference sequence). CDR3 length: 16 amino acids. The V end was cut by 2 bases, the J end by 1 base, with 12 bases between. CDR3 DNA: TGTGCCAGTAGTATATCTGGGACACTGAGCAATCAGCCCCAGCATTTT. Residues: CASSISGTLSNQPQHF.

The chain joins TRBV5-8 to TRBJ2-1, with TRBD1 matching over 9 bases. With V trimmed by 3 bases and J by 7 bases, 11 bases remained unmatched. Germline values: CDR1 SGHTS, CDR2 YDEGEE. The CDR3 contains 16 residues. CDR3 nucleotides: TGTGCCAGCAGCTACCGGACAGGGGCCAGAGTGAATGAGCAGTTCTTC. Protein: CASSYRTGARVNEQFF. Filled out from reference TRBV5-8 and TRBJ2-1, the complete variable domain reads EAGVTQSPTHLIKTRGQQATLRCSPISGHTSVYWYQQALGLGLQFLLWYDEGEERNRGNFPPRFSGRQFPNYSSELNVNALELEDSALYLCASSYRTGARVNEQFFGPGTRLTVL.

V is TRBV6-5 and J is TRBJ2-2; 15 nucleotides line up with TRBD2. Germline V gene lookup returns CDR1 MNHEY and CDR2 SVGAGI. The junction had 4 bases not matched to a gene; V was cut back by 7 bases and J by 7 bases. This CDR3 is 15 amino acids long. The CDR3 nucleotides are TGTGCCAGCACGGGACTAGCGGGAGGTATCGGGGAGCTGTTTTTT. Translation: CASTGLAGGIGELFF.

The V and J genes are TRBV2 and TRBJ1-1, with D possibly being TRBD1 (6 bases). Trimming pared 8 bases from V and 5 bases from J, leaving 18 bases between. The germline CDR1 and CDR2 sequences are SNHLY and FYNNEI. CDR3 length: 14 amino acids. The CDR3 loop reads CASLGSRGGTEAFF. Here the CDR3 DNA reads TGTGCCAGCCTCGGTTCCAGGGGAGGTACTGAAGCTTTCTTT.

The CDR3 nucleotides read TGTGCCAGTAGTGTAGCGGGGTACAATGAGCAGTTCTTC. It specifies CASSVAGYNEQFF. The chain is built from TRBV19 and TRBJ2-1; TRBD2 agrees at 8 bases. Germline V gene sequence: CDR1 LNHDA, CDR2 SQIVND (reference sequence). This CDR3 is built from 13 residues. The V segment lost 5 bases and the J segment 4 bases; nucleotides outside the gene matches: 1.

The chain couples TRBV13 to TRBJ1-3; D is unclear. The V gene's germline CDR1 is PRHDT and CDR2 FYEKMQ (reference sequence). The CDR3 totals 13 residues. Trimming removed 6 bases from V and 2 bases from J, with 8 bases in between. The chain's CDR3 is CASSWSPGNTIYF. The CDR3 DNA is TGTGCCAGCAGTTGGAGTCCTGGAAACACCATATATTTT.

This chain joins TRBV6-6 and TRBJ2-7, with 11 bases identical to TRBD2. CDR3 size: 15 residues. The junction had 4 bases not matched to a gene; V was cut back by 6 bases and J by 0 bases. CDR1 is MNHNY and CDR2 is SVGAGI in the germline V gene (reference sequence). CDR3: CASSLAGGRSYEQYF. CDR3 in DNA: TGTGCCAGCAGCCTAGCGGGAGGCCGCTCCTACGAGCAGTACTTC.

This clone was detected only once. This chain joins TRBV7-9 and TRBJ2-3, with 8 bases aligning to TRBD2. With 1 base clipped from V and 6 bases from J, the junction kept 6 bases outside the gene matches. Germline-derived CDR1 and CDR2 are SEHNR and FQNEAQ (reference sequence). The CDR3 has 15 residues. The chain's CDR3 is CASSLVTGGRDTQYF. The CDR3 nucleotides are TGTGCCAGCAGCTTAGTCACGGGAGGGCGGGATACGCAGTATTTT.

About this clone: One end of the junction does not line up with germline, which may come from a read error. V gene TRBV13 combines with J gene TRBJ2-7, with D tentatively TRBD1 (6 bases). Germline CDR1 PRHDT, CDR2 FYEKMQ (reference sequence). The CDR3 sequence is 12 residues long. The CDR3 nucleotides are TGTGCCAGCAGCCGCGACCAGGGGAATCTTCGTTTC. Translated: CASSRDQGNLRF.

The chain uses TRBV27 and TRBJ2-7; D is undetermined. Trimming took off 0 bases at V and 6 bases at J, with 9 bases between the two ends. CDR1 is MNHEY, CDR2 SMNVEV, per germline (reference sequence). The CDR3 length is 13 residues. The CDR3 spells CASSLSRFGEQYF. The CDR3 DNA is TGTGCCAGCAGTTTATCACGATTCGGCGAGCAGTACTTC.

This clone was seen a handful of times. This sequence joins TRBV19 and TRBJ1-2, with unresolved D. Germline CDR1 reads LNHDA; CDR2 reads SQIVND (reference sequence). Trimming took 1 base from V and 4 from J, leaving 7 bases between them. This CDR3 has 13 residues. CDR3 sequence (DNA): TGTGCCAGTAGTATAGCCCGGACCTATGGCTACACCTTC. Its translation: CASSIARTYGYTF.

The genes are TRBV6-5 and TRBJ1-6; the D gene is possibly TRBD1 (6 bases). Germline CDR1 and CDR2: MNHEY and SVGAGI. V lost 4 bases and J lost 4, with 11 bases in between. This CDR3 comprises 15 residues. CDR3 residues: CASSFKGGYNSPLHF. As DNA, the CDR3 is TGTGCCAGCAGTTTCAAGGGGGGATATAATTCACCCCTCCACTTT.